This entry describes one TCR beta chain. Germline V lookup: CDR1 SGHRS, CDR2 YFSETQ. The CDR3 consists of 11 residues. Trimming left V 4 bases short and J 11 bases short, with 10 bases between. The source of the sample is a study of blood T cell repertoires in COVID-19. Study background: Acute-phase and convalescent COVID-19 samples originated in the United States, Italy and Spain. Sources were T cells, B-cell-depleted T cells, or PBMCs; the material itself was cDNA or gDNA.

The authors' processing: Nucleated cell counts were estimated from reference gene primer amplification. The table came from immunoSEQ multiplex PCR; TCRdb's copy has only in-frame clones and leaves some out. V, J and clone size are those of that table, while D and trimming were read from the DNA. Of under 150,000 clones detected, 84% appear once; the ten largest clones hold roughly 8.1%. The chain combines TRBV5-1 with TRBJ1-3; D not certain. The origin of this receptor is a middle-aged woman with acute or convalescent COVID-19. Sequencing input: peripheral blood. In DNA, the CDR3 is TGCGCCAGCAGCCGCGAGTCTGCCATATATTTT. Its translation: CASSRESAIYF.